The 10 T cell receptor beta chains below come from one sample, sequenced in a study of T-cell memory formation after mild COVID-19. TCRdb processed the 5' RACE reads anew with MiXCR; each CDR3 protein has one entry. This table has a few hundred thousand distinct CDR3 sequences, approximately 15% appearing once. What was sequenced was PBMCs or a T cell subset sorted from them (not recorded which). Source of these receptors: a man aged 18 to 35 who had mild COVID-19 (a few samples of this study predate the infection). Cell type and time point are not known.

The sample holds a few counts of this clonotype. The chain combines TRBV29-1 with TRBJ1-1; D gene ambiguous. Germline assignment: CDR1 SQVTM and CDR2 ANQGSEA. CDR3 size: 14 residues. Trimming took off 6 bases at V and 1 base at J, with 15 bases between the two ends. The CDR3 spells CSVAPGFGNTEAFF. The CDR3 DNA reads TGCAGCGTCGCGCCCGGTTTTGGGAACACTGAAGCTTTCTTT.

CDR3 amino acids: CASSYSGTTALHF. The CDR3 nucleotides read TGTGCCAGCAGTTACTCCGGGACAACGGCCCTCCACTTT. The chain carries TRBV6-5 and TRBJ1-6; the D gene is possibly TRBD1 (6 bases). The germline gives CDR1 MNHEY, CDR2 SVGAGI. CDR3 length: 13 residues. V shed 0 bases and J shed 14 bases, with 11 bases lying between them.

In nucleotides, the CDR3 is TGTGCCAGCAGCTTGGGGAGGCGGAATGAGCAGTTCTTC. Its protein is CASSLGRRNEQFF. J is TRBJ2-1 and V is TRBV5-6, with D possibly TRBD2 on 5 matching bases. Germline CDR1 reads SGHDT; CDR2 reads YYEEEE. This CDR3 region has 13 residues. Trimming took 0 bases from V and 7 from J, leaving 8 bases between them. Supplemented by reference TRBV5-6 and TRBJ2-1, the full variable domain reads DAGVTQSPTHLIKTRGQQVTLRCSPKSGHDTVSWYQQALGQGPQFIFQYYEEEERQRGNFPDRFSGHQFPNYSSELNVNALLLGDSALYLCASSLGRRNEQFFGPGTRLTVL.

In this sample, this clonotype turned up a few times. The genes are TRBV6-2 or TRBV6-3 and TRBJ2-3, with D unclear. V was cut by 0 bases and J by 7 bases, with 5 bases left in between. This CDR3 spans 12 amino acids. Germline V gene lookup returns CDR1 MNHEY and CDR2 SVGEGT. The CDR3 region has the DNA TGTGCCAGCAGTTACTCCCACCATACGCAGTATTTT. Its protein is CASSYSHHTQYF.

This chain uses TRBV4-2 with TRBJ2-3; 8 positions agree with TRBD2. This CDR3 is 14 amino acids long. V trimming: 7 bases; J trimming: 5 bases; junction bases outside the gene matches: 8. The germline CDR1 and CDR2 sequences are LGHNA and YNFKEQ. The CDR3 sequence is CASTRGLAEDTQYF. CDR3 bases: TGTGCCAGCACTCGCGGACTAGCTGAAGATACGCAGTATTTT.

CDR3 bases: TGTGCCAGCAGTTGGGGACAGGGTGGAAACACCATATATTTT. Amino acids: CASSWGQGGNTIYF. The chain is built from TRBV12-3 or TRBV12-4 and TRBJ1-3; 9 nucleotides line up with TRBD1. The CDR3 is 14 amino acids. V shed 4 bases and J 3 bases; nucleotides not matched to a gene: 1.

This clonotype was counted ten times or more. This chain uses TRBV6-4 with TRBJ2-1; 10 nucleotides match TRBD1. Looked up from germline, CDR1 is MRHNA and CDR2 is SNTAGT. Trimming at V came to 8 bases and at J to 4 bases, leaving 8 bases not matched to a gene. The CDR3 has 15 residues. Here the CDR3 reads CASRPGTGDYNEQFF. CDR3 nucleotide sequence: TGTGCCAGCCGACCTGGGACAGGGGATTACAATGAGCAGTTCTTC.

This clonotype was observed once. The chain uses TRBV6-2 or TRBV6-3 and TRBJ1-2, with 9 bases fitting TRBD1. The CDR3 runs to 14 residues. CDR1 and CDR2 from the germline V gene are MNHEY and SVGEGT. V gave up 6 bases and J gave up 2 bases; unmatched junction bases: 4. CDR3 sequence (DNA): TGTGCCAGCAGACCGACAGGGGGGAACTATGGCTACACCTTC. Amino acid sequence: CASRPTGGNYGYTF.

This clonotype was detected ten times or more. The rearrangement joins TRBV29-1 to TRBJ2-1; no clear D. This CDR3 is 13 amino acids long. The germline V and J ends were trimmed by 1 base and 8 bases, with 12 bases remaining between them. Germline V CDR1 and CDR2: SQVTM, ANQGSEA. The CDR3 spells CSVEGVPLDEQFF. The CDR3 DNA is TGCAGCGTTGAAGGGGTCCCGCTTGATGAGCAGTTCTTC.

This clonotype has just a few counts. Here the CDR3 reads CAISDGGRGLSGDTQYF. In DNA form, the CDR3 reads TGTGCCATCAGTGACGGAGGGCGGGGGCTTTCGGGAGATACGCAGTATTTT. The chain combines TRBV10-3 with TRBJ2-3, with TRBD2 as a possible D gene (7 bases). V lost 3 bases to trimming and J lost 5 bases, with 21 bases between them. Germline V gene lookup returns CDR1 ENHRY and CDR2 SYGVKD. The CDR3 has 17 residues.